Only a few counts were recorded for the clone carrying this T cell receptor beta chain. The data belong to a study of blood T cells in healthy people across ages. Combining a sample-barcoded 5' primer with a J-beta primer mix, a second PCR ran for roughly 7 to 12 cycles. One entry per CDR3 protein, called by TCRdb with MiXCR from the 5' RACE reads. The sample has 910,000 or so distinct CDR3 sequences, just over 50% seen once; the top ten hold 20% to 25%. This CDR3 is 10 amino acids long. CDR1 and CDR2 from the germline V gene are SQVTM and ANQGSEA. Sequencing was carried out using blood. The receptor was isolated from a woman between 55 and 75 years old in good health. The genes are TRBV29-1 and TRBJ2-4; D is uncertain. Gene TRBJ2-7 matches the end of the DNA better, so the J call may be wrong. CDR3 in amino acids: CSVTYGEQYF. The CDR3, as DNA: TGCAGCGTTACTTACGGCGAGCAGTACTTC.